This TCR beta chain emerged from a study of radiotherapy plus CTLA-4 blockade in lung cancer. Study at large: Roughly 17% of patients responded objectively, and about 32% achieved disease control. Whole-study findings and limits: There was expansion of tumor-derived TCR clones in blood after radiotherapy plus ipilimumab.

Assay used: immunoSEQ multiplex PCR; TCRdb lists only in-frame clones, some missing. The sample has around 45,000 clones, roughly four fifths seen once. Enrolled patients, whose metastatic non-small-cell lung cancer was chemo-refractory, received focal radiation plus CTLA-4 blockade with ipilimumab. This CDR3 has 11 amino acids. On this clone: Its matching antigen is unknown.

This chain links TRBV21-1 with TRBJ1-2; TRBD1 reflects the table's D call only, with no check against the DNA. TRBV21-1 is a pseudogene. Sample: peripheral blood, taken from a patient treated with radiotherapy plus ipilimumab. This receptor was identified in a human donor with non-small cell lung cancer who had stable disease on radiotherapy plus ipilimumab. The CDR3 region has the DNA TGTGCCAGCACCGACAGGGGTGGCTACACCTTC. Translation gives CASTDRGGYTF.